These T cell receptor beta chains were read from a single sample in a study of blood T cells in healthy people across ages. TCRdb recomputed calls from the 5' RACE reads with MiXCR, one row per CDR3 protein. The sample lists hundreds of thousands of distinct CDR3 sequences, approximately 52% occurring once. The material sequenced was blood. Receptor source: a woman aged 80 or over in good health. Each CDR3 is given with its conserved first and last residue. A D gene is named only where the DNA matches it firmly. Size is omitted from some rows. Given values are once, few, many or a class for expanded clones.

NA	TRBV2	TRBJ2-4	NA	18	TGTGCCAGCAGTGAAGGGGGCCGAACTCTACTAGCCAAAAACATTCAGTACTTC	CASSEGGRTLLAKNIQYF
few	TRBV7-8	TRBJ2-7	TRBD2	15	TGTGCCAGCAGCTCTGCTAGCGGAGGTGCCTACGAGCAGTACTTC	CASSSASGGAYEQYF
few	TRBV7-9	TRBJ1-5	TRBD1	17	TGTGCCAGCAGCCTGACAGGGGCGGGGATACGAAATCAGCCCCAGCATTTT	CASSLTGAGIRNQPQHF
NA	TRBV5-1	TRBJ1-2	NA	15	TGCGCCAGCCGCTGGACAGTTCTCCTCCCTTATGGCTACACCTTC	CASRWTVLLPYGYTF
NA	TRBV30	TRBJ1-2	TRBD1	15	TGTGCCTGGAGACCTGGGACAGTTCTCAACTATGGCTACACCTTC	CAWRPGTVLNYGYTF
NA	TRBV13	TRBJ2-1	NA	16	TGTGCCAGCAGCCCAAGGGGTACGGGACTCCCCTACGAGCAGTTCTTC	CASSPRGTGLPYEQFF
many	TRBV11-3	TRBJ2-3	TRBD2	15	TGTGCCAGCAGCTTAGACGCGGGAGAGACAGATACGCAGTATTTT	CASSLDAGETDTQYF
few	TRBV18	TRBJ1-2	NA	13	TGTGCCAGCTCACCCCCGGGCGGATATGGCTACACCTTC	CASSPPGGYGYTF
NA	TRBV29-1	TRBJ2-3	NA	13	TGCAGCGTTCGGGCACCGCTCACAGATACGCAGTATTTT	CSVRAPLTDTQYF
NA	TRBV12-3/TRBV12-4	TRBJ2-3	TRBD1	14	TGTCCCAGCAGTTTGGGACAGGGAATAGATGCGCAGTATTTT	CPSSLGQGIDAQYF
NA	TRBV5-1	TRBJ2-7	NA	20	TGCGCCAGCAGCTTGATGTCGGCAGGGAAAATACCAAGGAGGGTCGACGAGCAGTACTTC	CASSLMSAGKIPRRVDEQYF
many	TRBV6-1	TRBJ2-6	TRBD1	16	TGTGCCAGCAGAGATACAGGGGGCTCTGGGGCCAACGTCCTGACTTTC	CASRDTGGSGANVLTF
NA	TRBV18	TRBJ2-7	NA	13	TGTGCCAGCTCACCACGGAGCCAAAATGAGCAGTACTTC	CASSPRSQNEQYF
few	TRBV7-2	TRBJ2-3	TRBD2	15	TGTGCCAGCAGCTTTAGGGACTACCAGACAGATACGCAGTATTTT	CASSFRDYQTDTQYF
NA	TRBV2	TRBJ2-3	TRBD2	13	TGTGCCAGCGCGGGGGGGGGCACAGATACGCAGTATTTT	CASAGGGTDTQYF
NA	TRBV29-1	TRBJ2-1	NA	14	TGCAGCGTCGCCTTCCAGGTGGCCTACAATGAGCAGTTCTTC	CSVAFQVAYNEQFF
NA	TRBV12-3/TRBV12-4	TRBJ2-7	NA	11	TGTGCCAGCAGTACGAACTACGAGCAGTACTTC	CASSTNYEQYF
NA	TRBV2	TRBJ1-6	TRBD1	22	TGTGCCAGCAGGAGATTCCAAGTGAGAGTTGGGACAGGGGGAAATTATAATTCACCCCTCCACTTT	CASRRFQVRVGTGGNYNSPLHF
NA	TRBV5-1	TRBJ2-3	NA	14	TGCGCCAGCAGCTTCGGCCGAACTACAGATACGCAGTATTTT	CASSFGRTTDTQYF
few	TRBV11-2	TRBJ2-7	TRBD1	16	TGTGCCAGCAGCTCCGCAGGTAACAGGGGTTCCTACGAGCAGTACTTC	CASSSAGNRGSYEQYF
NA	TRBV4-1	TRBJ1-2	NA	15	TGCGCCAGCAGCCAGGTTCAGACCCAGATCTATGGCTACACCTTC	CASSQVQTQIYGYTF
few	TRBV27	TRBJ2-4	NA	14	TGTGCCAGCAGTTTAACCGGGGAAGGGGACATTCAGTACTTC	CASSLTGEGDIQYF
NA	TRBV9	TRBJ2-3	NA	13	TGTGCCAGCAGCACTTACACCCGGGATACGCAGTATTTT	CASSTYTRDTQYF
NA	TRBV27	TRBJ2-1	NA	14	TGTGCCAGCAGTTTAGGGTCTGGGTACAATGAGCAGTTCTTC	CASSLGSGYNEQFF
NA	TRBV20-1	TRBJ2-5	NA	13	TGCAGTGCTAGAGAGCCCCCAAAAGAGACCCAGTACTTC	CSAREPPKETQYF
NA	TRBV10-3	TRBJ2-7	NA	14	TGTGCCATCAGTGAGCCCCGGGCAACCTACGAGCAGTACTTC	CAISEPRATYEQYF
few	TRBV12-3/TRBV12-4	TRBJ1-1	NA	12	TGTGCCAGCAGTCCCAGGACCACTGAAGCTTTCTTT	CASSPRTTEAFF
NA	TRBV4-1	TRBJ1-5	TRBD1	15	TGCGCCAGCAGCCAAATAGACAGGGGAGGTCAGCCCCAGCATTTT	CASSQIDRGGQPQHF
NA	TRBV12-3/TRBV12-4	TRBJ1-2	NA	11	TGTGCCAGCATCCGCGGTCATGGCTACACCTTC	CASIRGHGYTF
NA	TRBV9	TRBJ2-2	NA	16	TGTGCCAGCAGCGGTGTTGGGGTGTTGGGCACCGGGGAGCTGTTTTTT	CASSGVGVLGTGELFF
few	TRBV3-1	TRBJ2-5	NA	13	TGTGCCAGCAGCAGGGACTTTGGAAAGACCCAGTACTTC	CASSRDFGKTQYF
NA	TRBV5-6	TRBJ1-1	NA	11	TGTGCCAGCAGGGGAACCAGGGAAGCTTTCTTT	CASRGTREAFF
NA	TRBV7-9	TRBJ1-4	NA	13	TGTGCCAGCAGCTGGGACCGGCAAGAAAAACTGTTTTTT	CASSWDRQEKLFF
NA	TRBV30	TRBJ2-7	TRBD2	15	TGTGCCTGGAACCCACCGGGACTAGCGGCCTACGAGCAGTACTTC	CAWNPPGLAAYEQYF
NA	TRBV29-1	TRBJ2-1	TRBD1	19	TGCAGCGCGGAAGGGGTTAGAGAGGGACAGGACATCTCCTACAATGGGCAGTTCTTC	CSAEGVREGQDISYNGQFF
NA	TRBV20-1	TRBJ2-4	TRBD2	15	TGCAGTGCTAGGTGGGGGGGACGAGGGAAAAACATTCAGTACTTC	CSARWGGRGKNIQYF
NA	TRBV6-6	TRBJ2-5	TRBD2	15	TGTGCCAGCAGTCACCGACTAGCGGGGGGAGAGACCCAGTACTTC	CASSHRLAGGETQYF
NA	TRBV7-2	TRBJ2-2	TRBD1	15	TGTGCCAGCAGCTCAAGACAGGGGAACACCGGGGAGCTGTTTTTT	CASSSRQGNTGELFF
many	TRBV28	TRBJ2-7	NA	15	TGTGCCAGCAAGAGTTGGGACAACCAAAACTACGAGCAGTACTTC	CASKSWDNQNYEQYF
few	TRBV6-6	TRBJ2-7	NA	13	TGTGCCAGCAGTTGCTCCAGGGGATACGAGCAGTACTTC	CASSCSRGYEQYF
once	TRBV20-1	TRBJ2-7	TRBD2	15	TGCAGTGCCGCGAAGGGACTAGCGGTAGGATACGAGCAGTACTTC	CSAAKGLAVGYEQYF
NA	TRBV7-2	TRBJ1-5	NA	13	TGTGCCAGCAGCGTCCTCTTTGATCAGCCCCAGCATTTT	CASSVLFDQPQHF
NA	TRBV18	TRBJ2-2	NA	13	TGTGCCAGCTCACCGACCGGATGGAGGGAGCTGTTTTTT	CASSPTGWRELFF
many	TRBV29-1	TRBJ2-3	NA	14	TGCAGCGTTGATGGCGGGTTCCACACAGATACGCAGTATTTT	CSVDGGFHTDTQYF
NA	TRBV7-2	TRBJ1-3	NA	15	TGTGCCAGCAGCTTAAGGTCGGGCCTTGGAAACACCATATATTTT	CASSLRSGLGNTIYF
NA	TRBV5-1	TRBJ2-4	TRBD1	15	TGCGCCAGCAGCTCGGGGGCCGGGACAGGGTACATTCAGTACTTC	CASSSGAGTGYIQYF
NA	TRBV11-3	TRBJ2-1	TRBD1	17	TGTGCCAGCAGCTTTCAGTTGGGACAGGTCTCCTACAATGAGCAGTTCTTC	CASSFQLGQVSYNEQFF
NA	TRBV12-3/TRBV12-4	TRBJ2-1	TRBD2	15	TGTGCCAGCAGTTTACGGACTAGCGGGAGTAATGAGCAGTTCTTC	CASSLRTSGSNEQFF
NA	TRBV5-1	TRBJ2-1	NA	14	TGCGCCAGCAGCTTAATGGGTTGGGGGAATGAGCAGTTCTTC	CASSLMGWGNEQFF